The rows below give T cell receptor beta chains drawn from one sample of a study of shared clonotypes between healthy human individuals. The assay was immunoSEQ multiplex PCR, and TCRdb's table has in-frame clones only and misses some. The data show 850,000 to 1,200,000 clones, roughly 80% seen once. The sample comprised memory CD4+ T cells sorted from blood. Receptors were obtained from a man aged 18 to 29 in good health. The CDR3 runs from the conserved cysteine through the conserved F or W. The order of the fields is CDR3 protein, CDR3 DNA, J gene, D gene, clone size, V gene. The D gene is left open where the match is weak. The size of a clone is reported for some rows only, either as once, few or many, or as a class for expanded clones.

CDR3aa: CASKLTESNSPLHF; CDR3nt: TGCGCCAGCAAGCTGACAGAGAGCAATTCACCCCTCCACTTT; j_gene: TRBJ1-6; d_gene: .; abundance: few; v_gene: TRBV5-1
CDR3aa: CASSLTGAQDEQYF; CDR3nt: TGTGCCAGCAGTTTGACAGGGGCGCAGGACGAGCAGTACTTC; j_gene: TRBJ2-7; d_gene: TRBD1; abundance: .; v_gene: TRBV7-3
CDR3aa: CASSLSSGGEQYF; CDR3nt: TGTGCCAGCAGCTTATCTAGCGGGGGAGAGCAGTACTTC; j_gene: TRBJ2-5; d_gene: TRBD2; abundance: .; v_gene: TRBV7-9
CDR3aa: CATSRARRTDPQYF; CDR3nt: TGTGCCACCAGCAGAGCCCGTAGGACCGACCCCCAGTACTTC; j_gene: TRBJ2-5; d_gene: .; abundance: once; v_gene: TRBV15
CDR3aa: CASAPGSGTTDTQYF; CDR3nt: TGTGCCAGCGCCCCGGGGAGCGGGACCACAGATACGCAGTATTTT; j_gene: TRBJ2-3; d_gene: TRBD2; abundance: .; v_gene: TRBV5-6
CDR3aa: CASSLEGTDRNTIYF; CDR3nt: TGCGCCAGCAGCTTAGAGGGGACAGACAGAAACACCATATATTTT; j_gene: TRBJ1-3; d_gene: TRBD1; abundance: few; v_gene: TRBV5-1
CDR3aa: CASSLAGGFSYEQYF; CDR3nt: TGTGCCAGCAGCTTAGCGGGGGGGTTTTCCTACGAGCAGTACTTC; j_gene: TRBJ2-7; d_gene: TRBD2; abundance: few; v_gene: TRBV5-6
CDR3aa: CASSQVDRTYEQYF; CDR3nt: TGTGCCAGCAGCCAAGTGGACAGGACTTACGAGCAGTACTTC; j_gene: TRBJ2-7; d_gene: TRBD1; abundance: .; v_gene: TRBV14
CDR3aa: CATQGGGPNTGELFF; CDR3nt: TGTGCCACCCAAGGAGGGGGCCCGAACACCGGGGAGCTGTTTTTT; j_gene: TRBJ2-2; d_gene: .; abundance: .; v_gene: TRBV10-3
CDR3aa: CASSPTLAGGTDTQYF; CDR3nt: TGTGCCAGCAGCCCAACCCTAGCGGGGGGGACAGATACGCAGTATTTT; j_gene: TRBJ2-3; d_gene: TRBD2; abundance: few; v_gene: TRBV28
CDR3aa: CAWSNGGVDEQYF; CDR3nt: TGTGCCTGGAGCAATGGGGGGGTCGACGAGCAGTACTTC; j_gene: TRBJ2-7; d_gene: TRBD2; abundance: .; v_gene: TRBV30
CDR3aa: CATSRTEGQYYEQYF; CDR3nt: TGTGCCACCAGCAGGACAGAGGGACAGTACTACGAGCAGTACTTC; j_gene: TRBJ2-7; d_gene: TRBD1; abundance: .; v_gene: TRBV15
CDR3aa: CASSLGYHGETQYF; CDR3nt: TGTGCCAGCAGTTTGGGCTACCATGGGGAGACCCAGTACTTC; j_gene: TRBJ2-5; d_gene: .; abundance: .; v_gene: TRBV28
CDR3aa: CASSLAFGTEAFF; CDR3nt: TGCGCCAGCAGCTTGGCCTTTGGCACTGAAGCTTTCTTT; j_gene: TRBJ1-1; d_gene: .; abundance: .; v_gene: TRBV5-1
CDR3aa: CASSGPPQDRTSPTQYF; CDR3nt: TGTGCCAGTAGTGGACCTCCTCAGGACCGGACCAGCCCAACCCAGTACTTC; j_gene: TRBJ2-5; d_gene: .; abundance: .; v_gene: TRBV19
CDR3aa: CASRYPGAVDNSPLHF; CDR3nt: TGTGCCAGCAGGTACCCGGGAGCAGTCGATAATTCACCCCTCCACTTT; j_gene: TRBJ1-6; d_gene: .; abundance: .; v_gene: TRBV7-2
CDR3aa: CASSPPLTGGALDEQFF; CDR3nt: TGTGCCAGCTCACCACCGCTGACGGGGGGGGCCTTGGATGAGCAGTTCTTC; j_gene: TRBJ2-1; d_gene: TRBD2; abundance: .; v_gene: TRBV18
CDR3aa: CASRQGAAGELFF; CDR3nt: TGTGCCAGCCGGCAGGGGGCCGCCGGGGAGCTGTTTTTT; j_gene: TRBJ2-2; d_gene: TRBD1; abundance: few; v_gene: TRBV9
CDR3aa: CASSMGQENSPLHF; CDR3nt: TGTGCCAGTAGTATGGGACAGGAGAATTCACCCCTCCACTTT; j_gene: TRBJ1-6; d_gene: TRBD1; abundance: .; v_gene: TRBV19
CDR3aa: CASSSGLAGGETQYF; CDR3nt: TGTGCCAGCAGTTCGGGACTAGCGGGAGGGGAGACCCAGTACTTC; j_gene: TRBJ2-5; d_gene: TRBD2; abundance: .; v_gene: TRBV27
CDR3aa: CASTNGGLANYGYTF; CDR3nt: TGTGCCAGCACCAACGGGGGCCTAGCTAACTATGGCTACACCTTC; j_gene: TRBJ1-2; d_gene: .; abundance: .; v_gene: TRBV6-5
CDR3aa: CASSQDLNFANYGYTF; CDR3nt: TGCGCCAGCAGCCAAGATCTTAACTTCGCTAACTATGGCTACACCTTC; j_gene: TRBJ1-2; d_gene: .; abundance: .; v_gene: TRBV4-3
CDR3aa: CASSPTTGGLGGGAYNEQFF; CDR3nt: TGTGCCAGCAGCCCGACGACAGGCGGACTTGGTGGGGGGGCTTACAATGAGCAGTTCTTC; j_gene: TRBJ2-1; d_gene: .; abundance: .; v_gene: TRBV13
CDR3aa: CASRGQAGSYEQYF; CDR3nt: TGCGCCAGCAGGGGACAAGCGGGGTCCTACGAGCAGTACTTC; j_gene: TRBJ2-7; d_gene: .; abundance: .; v_gene: TRBV5-1
CDR3aa: CASSRTGGEYEQYF; CDR3nt: TGCGCCAGCAGCCGGACAGGGGGTGAATACGAGCAGTACTTC; j_gene: TRBJ2-7; d_gene: TRBD1; abundance: .; v_gene: TRBV5-1
CDR3aa: CASSVDPSGGKYEQYF; CDR3nt: TGTGCCAGCAGCGTAGACCCCAGCGGGGGAAAGTACGAGCAGTACTTC; j_gene: TRBJ2-7; d_gene: TRBD2; abundance: .; v_gene: TRBV9
CDR3aa: CASSLGAGDGEQFF; CDR3nt: TGTGCCAGCAGCTTAGGAGCGGGAGATGGTGAGCAGTTCTTC; j_gene: TRBJ2-1; d_gene: TRBD2; abundance: .; v_gene: TRBV7-9
CDR3aa: CASRRQGGPHGYTF; CDR3nt: TGTGCCAGTAGACGACAGGGGGGACCTCATGGCTACACCTTC; j_gene: TRBJ1-2; d_gene: TRBD1; abundance: .; v_gene: TRBV19
CDR3aa: CASSSQGSAYGYTF; CDR3nt: TGCGCCAGCAGCTCACAGGGGAGCGCCTATGGCTACACCTTC; j_gene: TRBJ1-2; d_gene: TRBD1; abundance: .; v_gene: TRBV5-1
CDR3aa: CAMDGVDRAYEKLFF; CDR3nt: TGTGCGATGGATGGAGTTGACAGGGCCTATGAGAAACTGTTTTTT; j_gene: TRBJ1-4; d_gene: TRBD1; abundance: .; v_gene: TRBV30
CDR3aa: CASSVLGTSGRQGGEQFF; CDR3nt: TGTGCCAGCAGCGTACTCGGGACTAGCGGGAGGCAAGGGGGTGAGCAGTTCTTC; j_gene: TRBJ2-1; d_gene: TRBD2; abundance: once; v_gene: TRBV9
CDR3aa: CASSLGVSNQPQHF; CDR3nt: TGTGCCAGCAGCTTGGGTGTTAGCAATCAGCCCCAGCATTTT; j_gene: TRBJ1-5; d_gene: .; abundance: few; v_gene: TRBV5-5
CDR3aa: CASSLMQGATYEQYF; CDR3nt: TGCGCCAGCAGCTTGATGCAGGGGGCCACCTACGAGCAGTACTTC; j_gene: TRBJ2-7; d_gene: TRBD1; abundance: .; v_gene: TRBV5-1
CDR3aa: CASSFNNPNQPQHF; CDR3nt: TGTGCCAGCAGTTTCAACAACCCCAATCAGCCCCAGCATTTT; j_gene: TRBJ1-5; d_gene: .; abundance: .; v_gene: TRBV28
CDR3aa: CASSVVGVSNTEAFF; CDR3nt: TGTGCCAGCAGCGTAGTAGGTGTCTCGAACACTGAAGCTTTCTTT; j_gene: TRBJ1-1; d_gene: .; abundance: .; v_gene: TRBV9
CDR3aa: CASSPRLAGGAKNIQYF; CDR3nt: TGTGCCAGCAGCCCCCGACTAGCGGGAGGGGCCAAAAACATTCAGTACTTC; j_gene: TRBJ2-4; d_gene: TRBD2; abundance: few; v_gene: TRBV7-9
CDR3aa: CAVGHASGLAGLASTDTQYF; CDR3nt: TGTGCCGTTGGACACGCATCAGGACTAGCGGGGCTAGCTAGCACAGATACGCAGTATTTT; j_gene: TRBJ2-3; d_gene: TRBD2; abundance: .; v_gene: TRBV2
CDR3aa: CASSLRAVVKQFF; CDR3nt: TGTGCCAGCAGCTTAAGAGCGGTGGTCAAGCAGTTCTTC; j_gene: TRBJ2-1; d_gene: .; abundance: .; v_gene: TRBV7-2
CDR3aa: CASSLWSGPKASYEQYF; CDR3nt: TGCGCCAGCAGCTTGTGGAGCGGCCCTAAGGCCTCCTACGAGCAGTACTTC; j_gene: TRBJ2-7; d_gene: .; abundance: .; v_gene: TRBV5-1
CDR3aa: CASSFRTSGRSNEQFF; CDR3nt: TGTGCCAGCAGCTTCCGTACTAGCGGGAGATCCAATGAGCAGTTCTTC; j_gene: TRBJ2-1; d_gene: TRBD2; abundance: .; v_gene: TRBV5-6
CDR3aa: CAWGYGVSNYGYTF; CDR3nt: TGTGCCTGGGGATATGGGGTTTCTAACTATGGCTACACCTTC; j_gene: TRBJ1-2; d_gene: .; abundance: few; v_gene: TRBV30
CDR3aa: CAWSESYEQYF; CDR3nt: TGTGCCTGGAGCGAATCCTACGAGCAGTACTTC; j_gene: TRBJ2-7; d_gene: .; abundance: .; v_gene: TRBV30
CDR3aa: CASSSQGPGELFF; CDR3nt: TGTGCCAGCAGTTCACAGGGGCCCGGGGAGCTGTTTTTT; j_gene: TRBJ2-2; d_gene: TRBD1; abundance: .; v_gene: TRBV2
CDR3aa: CAWSPGSGKETQYF; CDR3nt: TGTGCCTGGAGTCCTGGGTCGGGGAAAGAGACGCAGTATTTT; j_gene: TRBJ2-3; d_gene: .; abundance: .; v_gene: TRBV30
CDR3aa: CASSVSTGPKGYGYTF; CDR3nt: TGTGCCAGCAGCGTCTCGACAGGTCCAAAGGGCTATGGCTACACCTTC; j_gene: TRBJ1-2; d_gene: .; abundance: .; v_gene: TRBV9
CDR3aa: CASRALAGSSYNEQFF; CDR3nt: TGTGCCAGCAGGGCCCTAGCGGGAAGTTCCTACAATGAGCAGTTCTTC; j_gene: TRBJ2-1; d_gene: TRBD2; abundance: .; v_gene: TRBV2
CDR3aa: CASSRLAGGEGEQYF; CDR3nt: TGTGCCAGCTCACGACTAGCGGGAGGTGAGGGCGAGCAGTACTTC; j_gene: TRBJ2-7; d_gene: TRBD2; abundance: .; v_gene: TRBV18
CDR3aa: CASSLEAGLNTEAFF; CDR3nt: TGTGCCAGCAGCTTAGAGGCGGGTTTGAACACTGAAGCTTTCTTT; j_gene: TRBJ1-1; d_gene: .; abundance: .; v_gene: TRBV11-2
CDR3aa: CAWSVLRTSHNTDTQYF; CDR3nt: TGTGCCTGGAGTGTATTACGGACTAGCCACAACACAGATACGCAGTATTTT; j_gene: TRBJ2-3; d_gene: TRBD2; abundance: .; v_gene: TRBV30
CDR3aa: CASSPQRTDTQYF; CDR3nt: TGTGCCAGCAGCCCTCAGCGCACAGATACGCAGTATTTT; j_gene: TRBJ2-3; d_gene: .; abundance: .; v_gene: TRBV7-2
CDR3aa: CATSRDPQDTQYF; CDR3nt: TGTGCCACCAGCAGAGATCCGCAAGATACGCAGTATTTT; j_gene: TRBJ2-3; d_gene: .; abundance: .; v_gene: TRBV15
CDR3aa: CASSLAENTEAFF; CDR3nt: TGTGCCAGCAGCTTGGCGGAGAACACTGAAGCTTTCTTT; j_gene: TRBJ1-1; d_gene: .; abundance: .; v_gene: TRBV5-6
CDR3aa: CASTGQGRETQYF; CDR3nt: TGTGCCAGCACGGGACAGGGGAGGGAGACCCAGTACTTC; j_gene: TRBJ2-5; d_gene: TRBD1; abundance: .; v_gene: TRBV6-1
CDR3aa: CSVTTGPTNYGYTF; CDR3nt: TGCAGCGTTACCACAGGGCCTACTAACTATGGCTACACCTTC; j_gene: TRBJ1-2; d_gene: .; abundance: .; v_gene: TRBV29-1